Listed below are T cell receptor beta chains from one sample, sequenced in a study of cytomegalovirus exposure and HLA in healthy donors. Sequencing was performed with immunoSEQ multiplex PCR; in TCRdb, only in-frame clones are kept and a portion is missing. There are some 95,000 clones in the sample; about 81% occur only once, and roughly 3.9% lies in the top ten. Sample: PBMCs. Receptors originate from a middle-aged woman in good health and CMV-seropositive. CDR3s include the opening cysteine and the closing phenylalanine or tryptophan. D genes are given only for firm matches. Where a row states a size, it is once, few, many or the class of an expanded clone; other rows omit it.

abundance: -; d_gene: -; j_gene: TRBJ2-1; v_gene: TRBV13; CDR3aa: CASSFSVLAEQFF; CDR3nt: TGTGCCAGCAGCTTTAGCGTCCTGGCTGAGCAGTTCTTC
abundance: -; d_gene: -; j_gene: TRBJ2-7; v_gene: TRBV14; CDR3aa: CASSQGASYSEQYF; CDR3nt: TGTGCCAGCAGCCAAGGGGCGTCCTACTCCGAGCAGTACTTC
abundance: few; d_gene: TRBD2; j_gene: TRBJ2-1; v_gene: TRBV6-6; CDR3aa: CASSYGQGGNEQFF; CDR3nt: TGTGCCAGCAGTTACGGGCAGGGAGGGAATGAGCAGTTCTTC
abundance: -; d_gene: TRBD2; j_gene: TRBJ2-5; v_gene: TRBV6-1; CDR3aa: CASSGPLEGLAGVAETQYF; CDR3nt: TGTGCCAGCAGTGGCCCGCTGGAGGGTCTAGCGGGAGTGGCAGAGACCCAGTACTTC
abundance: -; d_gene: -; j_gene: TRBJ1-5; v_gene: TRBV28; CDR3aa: CASSPRGNYSNQPRHF; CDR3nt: TGTGCCAGCAGCCCCCGGGGGAATTATAGCAATCAGCCCCGGCATTTT
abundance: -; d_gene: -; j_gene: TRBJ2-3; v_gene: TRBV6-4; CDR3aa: CASSDSGQTSTDTQYF; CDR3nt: TGTGCCAGCAGTGACTCAGGACAAACAAGCACAGATACGCAGTATTTT
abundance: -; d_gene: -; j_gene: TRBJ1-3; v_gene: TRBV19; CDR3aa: CASSEQGTGNTIYF; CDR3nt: TGTGCCAGTAGTGAACAGGGAACGGGAAACACCATATATTTT
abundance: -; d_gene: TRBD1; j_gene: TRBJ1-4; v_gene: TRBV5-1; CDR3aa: CASSGQGLNEKLFF; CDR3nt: TGCGCCAGCAGTGGACAGGGACTAAATGAAAAACTGTTTTTT
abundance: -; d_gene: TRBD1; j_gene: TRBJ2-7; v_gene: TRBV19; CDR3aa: CASSISQGTYEQYF; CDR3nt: TGTGCCAGTAGTATTTCACAGGGGACCTACGAGCAGTACTTC
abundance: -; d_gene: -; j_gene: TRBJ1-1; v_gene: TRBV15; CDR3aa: CATSRDNVGSVEAFF; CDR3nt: TGTGCCACCAGCAGAGATAACGTAGGGAGCGTTGAAGCTTTCTTT
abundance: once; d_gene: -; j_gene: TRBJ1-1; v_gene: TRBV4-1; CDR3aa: CASSQDRVYTEAFF; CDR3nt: TGCGCCAGCAGCCAAGATCGTGTGTACACTGAAGCTTTCTTT
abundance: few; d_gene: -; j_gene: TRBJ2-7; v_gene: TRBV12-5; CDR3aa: CASGATPRVEPPRYF; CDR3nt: TGTGCTAGTGGCGCGACCCCCCGGGTCGAGCCTCCGCGGTACTTC
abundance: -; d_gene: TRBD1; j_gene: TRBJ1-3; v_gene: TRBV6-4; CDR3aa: CARGTGAPSGNTIYF; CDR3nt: TGTGCCAGAGGTACAGGGGCCCCTTCTGGAAACACCATATATTTT
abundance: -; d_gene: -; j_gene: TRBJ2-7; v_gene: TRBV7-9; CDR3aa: CASSLARGVTGVSYEQYF; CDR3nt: TGTGCCAGCAGCTTAGCGCGGGGTGTTACGGGAGTCTCCTACGAGCAGTACTTC
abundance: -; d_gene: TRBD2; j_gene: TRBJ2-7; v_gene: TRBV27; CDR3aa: CASSSSPLAGSYEQYF; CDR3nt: TGTGCCAGCAGTTCGTCCCCCCTAGCGGGATCCTACGAGCAGTACTTC
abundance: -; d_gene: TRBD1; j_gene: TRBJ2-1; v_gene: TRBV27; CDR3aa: CASSITGGISWSSYNEQFF; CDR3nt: TGTGCCAGCAGTATCACAGGGGGGATTAGCTGGAGCTCCTACAATGAGCAGTTCTTC
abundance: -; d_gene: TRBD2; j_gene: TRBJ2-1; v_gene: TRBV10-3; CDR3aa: CATKVPGLVNEQFF; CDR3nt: TGTGCCACAAAAGTACCGGGACTAGTGAATGAGCAGTTCTTC
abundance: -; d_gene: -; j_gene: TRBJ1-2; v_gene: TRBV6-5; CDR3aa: CASRIPGTNYGYTF; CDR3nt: TGTGCCAGCAGAATCCCCGGGACTAACTATGGCTACACCTTC
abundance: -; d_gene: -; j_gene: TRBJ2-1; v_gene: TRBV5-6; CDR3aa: CASSYGSNNEQFF; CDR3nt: TGTGCCAGCAGTTATGGGAGCAACAATGAGCAGTTCTTC
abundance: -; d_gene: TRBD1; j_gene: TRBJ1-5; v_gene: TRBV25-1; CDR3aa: CASSATGSVEPQHF; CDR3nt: TGTGCCAGCAGTGCGACAGGGAGTGTGGAGCCCCAGCATTTT
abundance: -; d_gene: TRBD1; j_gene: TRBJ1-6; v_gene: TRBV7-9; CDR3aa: CASSARTGLSSPLHF; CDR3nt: TGTGCCAGCAGCGCCCGGACAGGGTTGAGTTCACCCCTCCACTTT
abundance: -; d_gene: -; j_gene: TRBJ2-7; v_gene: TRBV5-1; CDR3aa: CASSYTQGCEQYF; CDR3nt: TGCGCCAGCAGCTACACACAGGGTTGCGAGCAGTACTTC
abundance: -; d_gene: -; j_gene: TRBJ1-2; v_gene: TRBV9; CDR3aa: CASSPRPSRDGYTF; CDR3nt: TGTGCCAGCAGCCCAAGACCATCCCGGGATGGCTACACCTTC
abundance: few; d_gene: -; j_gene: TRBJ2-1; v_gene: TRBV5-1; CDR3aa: CASSLAPQGFQFF; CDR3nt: TGCGCCAGCAGCTTGGCCCCCCAGGGGTTTCAGTTCTTC
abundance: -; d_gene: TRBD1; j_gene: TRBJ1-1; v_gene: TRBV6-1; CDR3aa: CASIEGTGVLNTEAFF; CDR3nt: TGTGCCAGCATTGAGGGAACAGGGGTTCTGAACACTGAAGCTTTCTTT
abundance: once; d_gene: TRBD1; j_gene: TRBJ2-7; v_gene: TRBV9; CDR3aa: CASSRTGGGYEQYF; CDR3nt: TGTGCCAGCAGCCGGACAGGGGGTGGGTACGAGCAGTACTTC
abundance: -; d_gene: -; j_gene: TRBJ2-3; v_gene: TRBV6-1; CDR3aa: CASSEVKGSTDTQYF; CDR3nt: TGTGCCAGCAGTGAAGTAAAGGGGAGCACAGATACGCAGTATTTT
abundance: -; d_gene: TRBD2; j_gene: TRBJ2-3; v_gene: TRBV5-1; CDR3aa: CASSLDSGRDTQYF; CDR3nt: TGCGCCAGCAGCTTGGATAGCGGGAGAGATACGCAGTATTTT
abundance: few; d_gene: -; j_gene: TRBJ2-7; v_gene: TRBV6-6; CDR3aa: CASSTSGTPRAEQYF; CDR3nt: TGTGCCAGCAGTACCTCCGGGACACCGAGAGCCGAGCAGTACTTC
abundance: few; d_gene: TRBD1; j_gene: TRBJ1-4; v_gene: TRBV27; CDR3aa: CASKPLQGGKEKLFF; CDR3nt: TGTGCCAGCAAACCCTTACAGGGGGGGAAAGAAAAACTGTTTTTT
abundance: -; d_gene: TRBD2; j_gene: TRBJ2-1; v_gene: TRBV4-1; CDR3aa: CASSHRLAGGSYNEQFF; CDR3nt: TGCGCCAGCAGCCACCGCCTAGCGGGAGGCTCCTACAATGAGCAGTTCTTC
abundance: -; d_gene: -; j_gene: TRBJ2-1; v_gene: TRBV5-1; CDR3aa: CASSSTGSYNEQFF; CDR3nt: TGCGCCAGCAGCTCAACTGGCTCCTACAATGAGCAGTTCTTC
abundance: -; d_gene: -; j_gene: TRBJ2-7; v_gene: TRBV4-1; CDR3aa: CASSHIGGRDYEQYF; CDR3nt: TGCGCCAGCAGCCACATAGGGGGTAGGGACTACGAGCAGTACTTC
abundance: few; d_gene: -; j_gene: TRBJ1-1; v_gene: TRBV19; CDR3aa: CASRSPQGNTEAFF; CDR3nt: TGTGCCAGTAGATCCCCCCAGGGGAACACTGAAGCTTTCTTT
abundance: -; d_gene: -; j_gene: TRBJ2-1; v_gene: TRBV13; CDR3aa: CASSFGAGLSSEQFF; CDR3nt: TGTGCCAGCAGCTTTGGAGCGGGCCTCTCGAGTGAGCAGTTCTTC
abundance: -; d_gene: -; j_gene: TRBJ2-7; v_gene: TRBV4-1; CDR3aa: CASSRQGPLDEQYF; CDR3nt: TGCGCCAGCAGCAGGCAGGGTCCATTAGACGAGCAGTACTTC
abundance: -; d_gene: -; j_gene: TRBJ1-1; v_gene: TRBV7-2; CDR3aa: CASSLESGNTEAFF; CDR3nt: TGTGCCAGCAGCTTAGAGTCAGGGAACACTGAAGCTTTCTTT
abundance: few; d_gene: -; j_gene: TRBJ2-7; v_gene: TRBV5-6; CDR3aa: CASSLANSRIYEQYF; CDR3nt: TGTGCCAGCAGCTTGGCCAACTCTAGGATATACGAGCAGTACTTC
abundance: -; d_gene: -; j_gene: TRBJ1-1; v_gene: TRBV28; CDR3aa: CASSFEGGGFAEAFF; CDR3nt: TGTGCCAGCAGTTTTGAGGGGGGGGGTTTCGCTGAAGCTTTCTTT
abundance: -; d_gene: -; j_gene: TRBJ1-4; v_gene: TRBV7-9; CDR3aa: CASSLGGTTTNEKLFF; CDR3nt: TGTGCCAGCAGCTTAGGTGGGACAACAACTAATGAAAAACTGTTTTTT
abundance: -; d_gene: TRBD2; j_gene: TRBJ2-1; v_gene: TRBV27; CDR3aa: CASSLLRESEQFF; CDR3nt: TGTGCCAGCAGCTTGCTGCGGGAGAGCGAGCAGTTCTTC
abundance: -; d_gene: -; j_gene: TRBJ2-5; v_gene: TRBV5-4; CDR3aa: CASSLTGAYQETQYF; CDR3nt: TGTGCCAGCAGCTTGACGGGTGCTTACCAAGAGACCCAGTACTTC